The 19 T cell receptor beta chains given below trace back to one sample, sequenced in a study of response to subunit inactivated influenza vaccine. TCRdb re-called the RT-PCR reads with MiXCR, one entry per CDR3 protein. The profile covers about 520,000 distinct CDR3 sequences, with about 7.2% appearing a single time and about 12% taken by the ten largest. The sample in question was PBMCs from blood, obtained roughly 24 months after vaccination. These receptors originate from a man aged 50-75 years who received an inactivated influenza vaccine.

The V and J genes are TRBV12-3 or TRBV12-4 and TRBJ2-2; 9 bases map to TRBD1. The CDR3 runs 16 residues. The V segment lost 4 bases and the J segment 6 bases; nucleotides outside the gene matches: 9. The CDR3 DNA reads TGTGCCAGCAGTTCTACCGGGACAGGGAAACCCGGGGAGCTGTTTTTT. It codes for CASSSTGTGKPGELFF.

The chain has TRBV3-1 and TRBJ2-5; D gene uncertain. Germline loops: CDR1 LGHDT, CDR2 YNNKEL (reference sequence). Trimming took 2 bases from V and 1 from J, leaving 11 bases between them. The CDR3 has 15 residues. This CDR3 is CASSQPVWGQETQYF. For the CDR3, the DNA is TGTGCCAGCAGCCAACCCGTCTGGGGCCAAGAGACCCAGTACTTC.

This clonotype showed up many times. The chain joins TRBV12-3 or TRBV12-4 to TRBJ1-4, with D unclear. This CDR3 is 14 amino acids long. Trimming took off 6 bases at V and 1 base at J, with 9 bases between the two ends. The CDR3 coding sequence is TGTGCCAGCAGGCGATCTGGAACTAATGAAAAACTGTTTTTT. Encoded protein: CASRRSGTNEKLFF.

The rearrangement links TRBV15 to TRBJ2-5, with 9 bases matching TRBD1. V gave up 0 bases and J gave up 4 bases; unmatched junction bases: 0. Per germline, CDR1 LNHNV and CDR2 YYDKDF (reference sequence). This CDR3 is built from 14 residues. CDR3: CATSRETGGETQYF. The CDR3 nucleotides are TGTGCCACCAGCAGAGAGACAGGGGGAGAGACCCAGTACTTC.

Ten or more counts support this clonotype. This chain links TRBV20-1 with TRBJ2-7; D is unclear. The V and J ends lost 6 bases and 2 bases respectively, with 17 bases between them. The CDR3 has 14 amino acids. Looked up from germline, CDR1 is DFQATT and CDR2 is SNEGSKA (reference sequence). Here the CDR3 DNA reads TGCAGTGCCACGAAAGGCTTCGAGCCCTACGAGCAGTACTTC. It encodes CSATKGFEPYEQYF.

This clonotype was seen only a few times. The genes are TRBV5-5 and TRBJ2-1; D not resolved. V lost 4 bases and J lost 6, with 17 bases in between. The CDR3 totals 15 residues. Germline V CDR1 and CDR2: SGHKS, YYEKEE (reference sequence). This chain's CDR3 is CASSRLDNLFNEQFF. DNA of the CDR3: TGTGCCAGCAGCCGATTAGACAACCTGTTCAATGAGCAGTTCTTC.

The chain uses TRBV29-1 and TRBJ2-5, with D hard to call. Germline assignment: CDR1 SQVTM and CDR2 ANQGSEA. This CDR3 has 12 amino acids. V was shortened by 0 bases and J by 4 bases, with 6 bases between the two germline ends. The CDR3 nucleotides are TGCAGCGTTGAAGAGATAGGAGAGACCCAGTACTTC. Encoded protein: CSVEEIGETQYF.

V is TRBV5-1 and J is TRBJ2-4, with TRBD2 identical over 12 bases. V lost 0 bases, J lost 15 bases, and 7 bases stayed unmatched. Germline values: CDR1 SGHRS, CDR2 YFSETQ. This CDR3 is 14 amino acids long. CDR3 in amino acids: CASSLGLAGDIRYF. DNA of the CDR3: TGCGCCAGCAGCTTGGGACTAGCGGGAGATATACGGTACTTC.

This clonotype came up many times. This chain joins TRBV28 and TRBJ2-7, with a weak D call TRBD1 (6 bases). The CDR3 covers 15 residues. V was clipped by 7 bases and J by 1 base, with 17 bases between them. CDR1 and CDR2 (germline): MDHEN, SYDVKM. DNA for the CDR3: TGTGCCAGCACGTCAGCAGACAGGCAGTCCTACGAGCAGTACTTC. It encodes CASTSADRQSYEQYF.

This clonotype showed up just a few times. The CDR3 here is CASSYSIVGTYEQYF. Written as DNA, the CDR3 is TGTGCCAGCAGTTACTCGATTGTCGGTACCTACGAGCAGTACTTC. The chain recombines TRBV6-5 with TRBJ2-7, with D unresolved. CDR1 and CDR2 from the germline V gene are MNHEY and SVGAGI. The CDR3 is 15 amino acids. The germline V and J ends were trimmed by 0 bases and 2 bases, with 11 bases remaining between them.

The J gene is TRBJ2-7, the V gene TRBV7-2, with D hard to call. Trimming removed 5 bases at V and 4 bases at J, with 12 bases between. This CDR3 is 13 amino acids long. Germline CDR1 reads SGHTA; CDR2 reads FQGNSA. Written as DNA, the CDR3 is TGTGCCAGCAGCCCGACCCCTCAATACGAGCAGTACTTC. It encodes CASSPTPQYEQYF.

In DNA, the CDR3 is TGTGCCAGCAGTTCAGGACAGGGGGCTTTTACAGATACGCAGTATTTT. Its translation is CASSSGQGAFTDTQYF. The chain combines TRBV9 with TRBJ2-3; TRBD1 matches at 11 bases. CDR3 length: 16 amino acids. Germline V gene data show CDR1 as SGDLS and CDR2 as YYNGEE. Trimming took 5 bases from V and 3 from J; bases not matched to a gene: 8.

This clonotype was seen ten or more times. The rearrangement uses TRBV5-1 and TRBJ2-5, with D tentatively TRBD1 (6 bases). Germline V gene lookup returns CDR1 SGHRS and CDR2 YFSETQ. The CDR3 length is 17 residues. V was shortened by 2 bases and J by 0 bases, with 17 bases between the two germline ends. The CDR3 protein is CASSFRGPGRNQETQYF. The DNA of the CDR3 is TGCGCCAGCAGCTTCAGGGGTCCAGGCAGAAACCAAGAGACCCAGTACTTC.

The rearrangement uses TRBV30 and TRBJ2-1, with TRBD2 matching 7 bases. Germline V gene lookup returns CDR1 GTSNPN and CDR2 SVGIG (reference sequence). The V segment lost 3 bases and the J segment 4 bases; nucleotides outside the gene matches: 6. CDR3 size: 14 residues. The CDR3 region has the DNA TGTGCCTGGAGGACGGGAGGACCTTACAATGAGCAGTTCTTC. Its protein product is CAWRTGGPYNEQFF.

The chain uses TRBV29-1 and TRBJ1-2; D call uncertain. The CDR3 has 13 amino acids. V lost 4 bases and J 4 bases, leaving 13 bases between the germline ends. Germline V CDR1 and CDR2: SQVTM, ANQGSEA. CDR3 protein: CSVVGQAIYGYTF. CDR3 bases: TGCAGCGTTGTCGGCCAAGCGATCTATGGCTACACCTTC.

This clonotype was detected ten times or more. The genes are TRBV28 and TRBJ2-1; 9 nucleotides match TRBD2. The CDR3 is 16 residues long. V dropped 5 bases and J dropped 4; count of bases not matched to a gene: 9. CDR1 and CDR2 from the germline V gene are MDHEN and SYDVKM. Here the CDR3 reads CASSTVAGGPYNEQFF. The CDR3 region has the DNA TGTGCCAGCAGTACCGTGGCGGGAGGGCCTTACAATGAGCAGTTCTTC.

The chain links TRBV10-3 to TRBJ2-3; 7 bases fit TRBD1. With 2 bases clipped from V and 1 base from J, the junction kept 3 bases outside the gene matches. Germline V gene sequence: CDR1 ENHRY, CDR2 SYGVKD. The CDR3 spans 15 residues. CDR3 DNA sequence: TGTGCCATCAGTGAGGGAGGACAGGGCACAGATACGCAGTATTTT. Its translation is CAISEGGQGTDTQYF.

The genes are TRBV3-1 and TRBJ2-3, with TRBD1 identical over 9 bases. Trimming took 7 bases from V and 0 from J; bases not matched to a gene: 8. This CDR3 is 16 amino acids long. The V gene's germline CDR1 is LGHDT and CDR2 YNNKEL (reference sequence). This CDR3 is CASTRGTGRSTDTQYF. The CDR3 DNA reads TGTGCCAGCACCCGAGGGACAGGGAGAAGCACAGATACGCAGTATTTT.

CDR3 nucleotides: TGTGCCAGCATGGACAGGGCCACAGATACGCAGTATTTT. Translation: CASMDRATDTQYF. The chain combines TRBV27 with TRBJ2-3; 8 bases map to TRBD1. Germline values: CDR1 MNHEY, CDR2 SMNVEV (reference sequence). This CDR3 spans 13 amino acids. V gave up 7 bases and J gave up 2 bases; unmatched junction bases: 2.